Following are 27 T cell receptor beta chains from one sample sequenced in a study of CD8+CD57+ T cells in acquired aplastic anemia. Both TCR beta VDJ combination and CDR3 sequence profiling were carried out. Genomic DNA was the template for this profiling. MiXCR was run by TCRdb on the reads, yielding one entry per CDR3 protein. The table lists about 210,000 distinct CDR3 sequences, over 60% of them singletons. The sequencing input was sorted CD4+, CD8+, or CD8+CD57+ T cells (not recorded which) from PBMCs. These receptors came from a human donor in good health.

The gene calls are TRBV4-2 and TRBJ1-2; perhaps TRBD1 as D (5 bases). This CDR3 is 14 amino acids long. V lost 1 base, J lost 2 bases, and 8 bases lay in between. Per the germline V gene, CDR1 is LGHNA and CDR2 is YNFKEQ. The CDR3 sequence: CASSQVDRNYGYTF. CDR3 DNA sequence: TGTGCCAGCAGCCAAGTCGACAGAAACTATGGCTACACCTTC.

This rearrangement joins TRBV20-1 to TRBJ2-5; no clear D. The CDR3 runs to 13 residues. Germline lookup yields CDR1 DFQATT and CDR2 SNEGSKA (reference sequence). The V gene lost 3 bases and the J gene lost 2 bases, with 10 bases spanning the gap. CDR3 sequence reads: CSASRSLQETQYF. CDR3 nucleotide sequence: TGCAGTGCTAGTAGGTCCCTTCAAGAGACCCAGTACTTC.

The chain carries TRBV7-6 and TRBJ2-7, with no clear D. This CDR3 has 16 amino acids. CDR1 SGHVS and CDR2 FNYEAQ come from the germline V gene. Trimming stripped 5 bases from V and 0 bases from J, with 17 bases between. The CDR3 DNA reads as TGTGCCAGCAGCGCCCGGTACAGAGAAGACTCCTACGAGCAGTACTTC. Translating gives CASSARYREDSYEQYF.

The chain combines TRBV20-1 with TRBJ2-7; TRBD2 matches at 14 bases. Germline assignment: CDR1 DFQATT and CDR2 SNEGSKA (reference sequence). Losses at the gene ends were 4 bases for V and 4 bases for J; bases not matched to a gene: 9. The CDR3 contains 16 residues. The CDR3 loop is CSATNGTSGGVYEQYF. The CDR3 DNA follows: TGCAGTGCTACCAACGGGACTAGCGGGGGAGTTTACGAGCAGTACTTC.

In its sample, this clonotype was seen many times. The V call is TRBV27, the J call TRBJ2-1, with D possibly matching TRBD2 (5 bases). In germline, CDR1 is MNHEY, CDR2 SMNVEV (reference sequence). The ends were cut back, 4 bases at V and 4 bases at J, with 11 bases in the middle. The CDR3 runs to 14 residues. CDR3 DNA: TGTGCCAGCAGTTCAAGCGGACCTTACAATGAGCAGTTCTTC. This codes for CASSSSGPYNEQFF.

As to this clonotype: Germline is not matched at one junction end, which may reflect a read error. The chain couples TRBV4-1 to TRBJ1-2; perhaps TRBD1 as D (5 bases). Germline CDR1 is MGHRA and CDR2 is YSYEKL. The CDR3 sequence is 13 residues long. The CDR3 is CASSGDRDEGYTF. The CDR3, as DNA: TGTGCCAGCAGCGGGGATAGGGACGAAGGCTACACCTTC.

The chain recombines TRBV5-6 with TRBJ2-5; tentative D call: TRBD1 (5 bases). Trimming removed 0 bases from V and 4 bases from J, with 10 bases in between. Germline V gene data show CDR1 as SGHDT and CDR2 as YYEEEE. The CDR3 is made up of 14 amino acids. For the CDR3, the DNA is TGTGCCAGCAGCTTGGCAGGGATGGCAGAGACCCAGTACTTC. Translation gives CASSLAGMAETQYF.

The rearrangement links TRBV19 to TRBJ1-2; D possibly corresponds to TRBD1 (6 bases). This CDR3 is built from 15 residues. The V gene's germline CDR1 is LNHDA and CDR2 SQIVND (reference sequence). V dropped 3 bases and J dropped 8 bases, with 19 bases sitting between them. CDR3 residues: CASSMGYGTLSGYTF. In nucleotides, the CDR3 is TGTGCCAGTAGTATGGGATATGGGACACTCTCCGGCTACACCTTC.

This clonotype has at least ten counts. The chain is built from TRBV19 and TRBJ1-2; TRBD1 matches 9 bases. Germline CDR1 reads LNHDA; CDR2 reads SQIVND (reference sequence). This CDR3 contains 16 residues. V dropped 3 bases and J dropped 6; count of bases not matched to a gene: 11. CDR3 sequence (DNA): TGTGCCAGTAGTATCATCTTGGGGGACAGGGCTGATGGCTACACCTTC. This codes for CASSIILGDRADGYTF.

The CDR3 sequence is CASSRLAASTDTQYF. The CDR3 bases are TGTGCCAGCAGCCGCCTAGCGGCTAGCACAGATACGCAGTATTTT. The V and J genes are TRBV12-3 or TRBV12-4 and TRBJ2-3; 7 positions agree with TRBD2. The CDR3 is made up of 15 amino acids. The junction had 6 bases not matched to a gene; V was cut back by 6 bases and J by 0 bases.

In nucleotides, the CDR3 is TGTGCCAGCAGTCCCCCGGGGCCCACTGAGTACTTAGCCGGGAATGGCTACACCTTC. This translates into CASSPPGPTEYLAGNGYTF. This chain uses TRBV25-1 with TRBJ1-2; D may be TRBD1 (5 bases). The CDR3 runs to 19 residues. Germline V gene data show CDR1 as MGHDK and CDR2 as SYGVNS. Trimming took 5 bases from V and 6 from J, leaving 31 bases between them.

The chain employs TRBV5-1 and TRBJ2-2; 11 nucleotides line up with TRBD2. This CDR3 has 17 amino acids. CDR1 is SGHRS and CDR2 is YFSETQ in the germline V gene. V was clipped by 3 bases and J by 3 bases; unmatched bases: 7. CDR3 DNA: TGCGCCAGCAGCTATAGCGGGGGGGCCACGGACACCGGGGAGCTGTTTTTT. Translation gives CASSYSGGATDTGELFF.

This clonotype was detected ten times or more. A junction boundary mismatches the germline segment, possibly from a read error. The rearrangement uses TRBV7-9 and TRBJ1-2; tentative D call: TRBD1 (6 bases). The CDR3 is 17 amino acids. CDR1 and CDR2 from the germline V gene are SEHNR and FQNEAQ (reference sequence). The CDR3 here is CASSLAGGGRTHYGYTF. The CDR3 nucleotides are TGTGCCAGCAGCCTAGCAGGAGGGGGGCGCACTCATTATGGCTACACCTTC.

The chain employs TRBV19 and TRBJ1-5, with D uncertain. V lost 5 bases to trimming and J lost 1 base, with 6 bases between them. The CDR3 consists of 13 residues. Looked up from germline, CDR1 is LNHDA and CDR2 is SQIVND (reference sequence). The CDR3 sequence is CASSPGSNQPQHF. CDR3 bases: TGTGCCAGTAGTCCTGGGAGCAATCAGCCCCAGCATTTT.

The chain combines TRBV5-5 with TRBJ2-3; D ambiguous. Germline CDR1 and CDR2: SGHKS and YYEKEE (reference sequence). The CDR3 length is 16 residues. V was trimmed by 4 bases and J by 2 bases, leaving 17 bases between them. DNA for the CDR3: TGTGCCAGCAGCACAATTACCGGTTGGGCCACAGATACGCAGTATTTT. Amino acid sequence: CASSTITGWATDTQYF. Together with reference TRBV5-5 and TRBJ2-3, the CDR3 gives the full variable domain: DAGVTQSPTHLIKTRGQQVTLRCSPISGHKSVSWYQQVLGQGPQFIFQYYEKEERGRGNFPDRFSARQFPNYSSELNVNALLLGDSALYLCASSTITGWATDTQYFGPGTRLTVL.

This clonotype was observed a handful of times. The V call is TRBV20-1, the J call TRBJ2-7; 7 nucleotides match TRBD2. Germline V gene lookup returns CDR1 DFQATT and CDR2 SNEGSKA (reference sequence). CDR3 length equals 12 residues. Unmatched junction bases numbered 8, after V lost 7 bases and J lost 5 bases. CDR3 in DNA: TGCAGTGTACCGTTGGGAGGGGACGAGCAGTACTTC. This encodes CSVPLGGDEQYF.

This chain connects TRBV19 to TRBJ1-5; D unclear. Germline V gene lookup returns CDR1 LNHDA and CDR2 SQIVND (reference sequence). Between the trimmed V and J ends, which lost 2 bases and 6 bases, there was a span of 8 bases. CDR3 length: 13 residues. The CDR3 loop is CASSIQTTQPQHF. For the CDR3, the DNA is TGTGCCAGTAGTATACAGACAACTCAGCCCCAGCATTTT.

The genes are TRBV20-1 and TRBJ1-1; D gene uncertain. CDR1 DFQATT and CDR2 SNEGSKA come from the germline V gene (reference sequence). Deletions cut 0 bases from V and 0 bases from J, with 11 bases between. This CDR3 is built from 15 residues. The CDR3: CSARDRRKMNTEAFF. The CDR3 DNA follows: TGCAGTGCTAGAGATCGTAGGAAGATGAACACTGAAGCTTTCTTT.

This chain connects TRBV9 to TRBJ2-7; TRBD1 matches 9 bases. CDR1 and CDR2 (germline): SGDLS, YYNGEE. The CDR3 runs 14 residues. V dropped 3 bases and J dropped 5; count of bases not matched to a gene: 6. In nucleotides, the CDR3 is TGTGCCAGCAGCGGTGGGACAGGGACCCACGAGCAGTACTTC. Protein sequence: CASSGGTGTHEQYF.

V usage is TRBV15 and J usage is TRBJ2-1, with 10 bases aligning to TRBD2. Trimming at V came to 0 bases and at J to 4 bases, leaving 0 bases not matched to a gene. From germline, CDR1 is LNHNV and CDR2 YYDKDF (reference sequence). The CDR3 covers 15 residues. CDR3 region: CATSRDSGGYNEQFF. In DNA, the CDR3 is TGTGCCACCAGCAGAGATAGCGGGGGGTACAATGAGCAGTTCTTC. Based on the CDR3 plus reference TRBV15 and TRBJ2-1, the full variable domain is DAMVIQNPRYQVTQFGKPVTLSCSQTLNHNVMYWYQQKSSQAPKLLFHYYDKDFNNEADTPDNFQSRRPNTSFCFLDIRSPGLGDTAMYLCATSRDSGGYNEQFFGPGTRLTVL.

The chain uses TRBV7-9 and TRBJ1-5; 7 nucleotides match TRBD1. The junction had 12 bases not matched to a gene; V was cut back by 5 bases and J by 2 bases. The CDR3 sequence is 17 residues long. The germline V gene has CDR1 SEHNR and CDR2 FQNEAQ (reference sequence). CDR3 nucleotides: TGTGCCAGCAGCCCACAGGGGACGGGGGGTGGCAATCAGCCCCAGCATTTT. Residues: CASSPQGTGGGNQPQHF.

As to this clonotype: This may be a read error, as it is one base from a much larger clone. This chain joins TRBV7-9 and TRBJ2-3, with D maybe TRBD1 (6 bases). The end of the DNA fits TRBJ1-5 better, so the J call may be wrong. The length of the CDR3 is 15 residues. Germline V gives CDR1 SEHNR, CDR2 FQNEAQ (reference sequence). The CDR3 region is CAISLVGGSSDTQHF. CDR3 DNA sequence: TGTGCCATCAGCTTGGTAGGGGGATCGTCAGATACGCAGCATTTT.

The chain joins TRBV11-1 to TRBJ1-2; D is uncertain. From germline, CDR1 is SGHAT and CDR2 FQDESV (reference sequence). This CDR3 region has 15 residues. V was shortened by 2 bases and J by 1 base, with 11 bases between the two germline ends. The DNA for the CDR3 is TGTGCCAGCAGCTTATCTTTTGGGAATAACTATGGCTACACCTTC. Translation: CASSLSFGNNYGYTF.

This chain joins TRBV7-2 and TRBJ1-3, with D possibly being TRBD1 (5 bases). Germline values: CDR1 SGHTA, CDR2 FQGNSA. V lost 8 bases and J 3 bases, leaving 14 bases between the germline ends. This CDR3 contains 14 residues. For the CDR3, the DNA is TGTGCCAGCGGTCGAGGAGGGGTTGGAAACACCATATATTTT. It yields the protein CASGRGGVGNTIYF.

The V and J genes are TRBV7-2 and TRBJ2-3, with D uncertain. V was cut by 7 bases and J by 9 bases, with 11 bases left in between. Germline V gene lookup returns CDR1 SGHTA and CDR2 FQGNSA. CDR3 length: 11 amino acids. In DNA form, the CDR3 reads TGTGCCAGCACCCTTTTAACGACGCAGTATTTT. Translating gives CASTLLTTQYF. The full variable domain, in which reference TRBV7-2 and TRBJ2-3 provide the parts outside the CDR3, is GAGVSQSPSNKVTEKGKDVELRCDPISGHTALYWYRQSLGQGLEFLIYFQGNSAPDKSGLPSDRFSAERTGGSVSTLTIQRTQQEDSAVYLCASTLLTTQYFGPGTRLTVL.

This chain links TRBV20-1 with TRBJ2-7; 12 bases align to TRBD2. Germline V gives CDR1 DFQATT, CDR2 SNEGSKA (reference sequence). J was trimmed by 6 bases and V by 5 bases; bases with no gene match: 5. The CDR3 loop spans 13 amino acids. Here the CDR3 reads CSAGLAGRGEQYF. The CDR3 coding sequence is TGCAGTGCTGGACTAGCGGGGAGGGGCGAGCAGTACTTC.

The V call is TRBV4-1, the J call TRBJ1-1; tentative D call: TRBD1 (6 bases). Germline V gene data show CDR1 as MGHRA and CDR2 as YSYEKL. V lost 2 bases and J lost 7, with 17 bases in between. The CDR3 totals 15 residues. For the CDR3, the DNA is TGCGCCAGCAGCCAACGACAAGACTTACAGGGTGAAGCTTTCTTT. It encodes CASSQRQDLQGEAFF.